A selection of T cell receptor beta chains follows, all from one sample in a study of blood T cell repertoires in COVID-19. The method was immunoSEQ multiplex PCR; TCRdb's version includes in-frame clones alone and lacks a portion of them. The table lists approximately 230,000 clones, around nine tenths of them singletons. The material sequenced was peripheral blood. Receptors originate from an elderly man with acute or convalescent COVID-19. The CDR3 runs from the conserved cysteine through the conserved F or W. D genes are given only for firm matches. Clone size appears in some rows only: once, few, many, or a class for an expanded clone.

d_call,clone_size,j_call,v_call,cdr3_length,cdr3_nt,cdr3_aa
TRBD2,-,TRBJ2-3,TRBV5-1,17,TGCGCCAGCAGCTTGGCGGGGACTAGCAGAGGCACAGATACGCAGTATTTT,CASSLAGTSRGTDTQYF
-,-,TRBJ2-3,TRBV10-3,15,TGTGCCATCAGTGAGTCGAGCGAAATCACAGATACGCAGTATTTT,CAISESSEITDTQYF
-,-,TRBJ2-3,TRBV6-1,17,TGTGCCAGCAGTGAAATGGGCCCACCCGCCACTACAGATACGCAGTATTTT,CASSEMGPPATTDTQYF
-,few,TRBJ2-1,TRBV7-2,15,TGTGCCAGCAGCTACAAGCGGACGTTCTACAATGAGCAGTTCTTC,CASSYKRTFYNEQFF
TRBD2,-,TRBJ2-5,TRBV19,14,TGTGCCAGTAGTATTAGCGGGAGAAGGGAGACCCAGTACTTC,CASSISGRRETQYF
TRBD1,-,TRBJ2-3,TRBV5-1,15,TGCGCCAGCAGCTCGGGACAGGGGTTCGGAGATACGCAGTATTTT,CASSSGQGFGDTQYF
-,-,TRBJ2-1,TRBV29-1,17,TGCAGCGTTGAAGGTAACCCTCGGGACTTTTCCTACAATGAGCAGTTCTTC,CSVEGNPRDFSYNEQFF
-,-,TRBJ1-2,TRBV6-5,13,TGTGCCAGTACGGGGAGAGGGGAGGGTGGCTACACCTTC,CASTGRGEGGYTF
TRBD1,-,TRBJ2-2,TRBV24-1,16,TGTGCCACCAGTGACCCCTCTGGACAGGGCGCTGGGGAGCTGTTTTTT,CATSDPSGQGAGELFF
-,-,TRBJ2-1,TRBV6-5,14,TGTGCCAGCAGCCTGGGGGGTGGGTACAATGAGCAGTTCTTC,CASSLGGGYNEQFF
TRBD1,-,TRBJ1-2,TRBV5-6,15,TGTGCCAGCAGCTCTAGGACAGGGGGCCTTCTGCGATACACCTTC,CASSSRTGGLLRYTF
-,once,TRBJ1-2,TRBV19,15,TGTGCCAGTAGTATAACAAGGGGATCAGTCTATGGCTACACCTTC,CASSITRGSVYGYTF
-,once,TRBJ2-7,TRBV7-2,14,TGTGCCAGCAGCTTAATTGGAGCTTCCTACGAGCAGTACTTC,CASSLIGASYEQYF
TRBD2,-,TRBJ2-7,TRBV7-2,19,TGTGCCAGCAGCTTAGTTGTTTCTAGACTAGCGGTTTTCCAATACGAGCAGTACTTC,CASSLVVSRLAVFQYEQYF
TRBD2,-,TRBJ2-7,TRBV14,15,TGTGCCAGCAGCCAGGGAAGCGGGATCGTCTACGAGCAGTACTTC,CASSQGSGIVYEQYF
-,once,TRBJ2-4,TRBV5-1,14,TGCGCCAGCAGCTTGCTAGGTCAGGGAAACATTCAGTACTTC,CASSLLGQGNIQYF
-,-,TRBJ1-4,TRBV18,14,TGTGCCAGCTCACCGTTCCGGAGTAATGAAAAACTGTTTTTT,CASSPFRSNEKLFF
TRBD1,-,TRBJ1-1,TRBV4-1,16,TGCGCCAGCAGCCAGGGGGACAGGGTAGGGAACACTGAAGCTTTCTTT,CASSQGDRVGNTEAFF
-,-,TRBJ2-7,TRBV7-2,14,TGTGCCAGCAGCTTAGTTGGCAGGGGCTACGAGCAGTACTTC,CASSLVGRGYEQYF
TRBD1,-,TRBJ2-5,TRBV24-1,16,TGTGCCACCAGTGACAATCAGGGGGCAAGAGAGGGGACCCAGTACTTC,CATSDNQGAREGTQYF
TRBD2,-,TRBJ2-2,TRBV5-6,18,TGTGCCAGCAGCTCGACGAAACTAGCGGGAGAGGTTACCGGGGAGCTGTTTTTT,CASSSTKLAGEVTGELFF
-,once,TRBJ1-1,TRBV2,13,TGTGCCAGCAGTGAACAGCGGAACACTGAAGCTTTCTTT,CASSEQRNTEAFF
TRBD2,-,TRBJ2-7,TRBV7-3,15,TGTGCCAGCAGCTTAGGGTTAGCGGGAGCCTACGAGCAGTACTTC,CASSLGLAGAYEQYF
TRBD1,-,TRBJ2-1,TRBV7-2,15,TGTGCCAGCAGCTCCGACAGGGGGCGCTTCAATGAGCAGTTCTTC,CASSSDRGRFNEQFF
-,-,TRBJ1-3,TRBV7-2,13,TGTGCCAGCAGGCTGCGCTCTGGAAACACCATATATTTT,CASRLRSGNTIYF
-,once,TRBJ1-3,TRBV28,16,TGTGCCAGCAGTTTAACCGGGACATATGAGGGAAACACCATATATTTT,CASSLTGTYEGNTIYF
-,-,TRBJ2-5,TRBV19,13,TGTGCCAGTAGTAATGGGGCAGCAGAGACCCAGTACTTC,CASSNGAAETQYF
TRBD1,once,TRBJ1-4,TRBV10-1,14,TGCGCCAGCCCGAGGAGGGGGCTTACCAAAAAACTGTTTTTT,CASPRRGLTKKLFF
TRBD2,-,TRBJ2-3,TRBV6-1,16,TGTGCCAGCAGTGACCTCCTAGCGGGGGGGCCAGATACGCAGTATTTT,CASSDLLAGGPDTQYF
-,-,TRBJ1-4,TRBV15,12,TGTGCCACCAGCAGAGACCTGGAAAAACTGTTTTTT,CATSRDLEKLFF
TRBD2,-,TRBJ2-5,TRBV18,16,TGTGCCAGCTCACCCATCGGCGGGGGTTACCAAGAGACCCAGTACTTC,CASSPIGGGYQETQYF
TRBD2,-,TRBJ2-1,TRBV18,18,TGTGCCAGCTCATTTCGACTAGCGGGAGTCCCAACCTACAATGAGCAGTTCTTC,CASSFRLAGVPTYNEQFF
-,-,TRBJ2-4,TRBV3-1/TRBV3-2,18,TGTGCCAGCAGCCAATTGTCAAGGGGGGGCTTAGCCAAAAACATTCAGTACTTC,CASSQLSRGGLAKNIQYF
-,-,TRBJ2-1,TRBV7-9,16,TGTGCCAGCAGCCCTAGGAGCGTTAGCTCCTACAATGAGCAGTTCTTC,CASSPRSVSSYNEQFF
-,-,TRBJ1-5,TRBV7-6,13,TGTGCCAGCAGTCCGGACAGAGGTCAGCCCCAGCATTTT,CASSPDRGQPQHF
TRBD1,-,TRBJ1-2,TRBV6-1,13,TGTGCCAGCGAGACAGGGGGTCACTATGGCTACACCTTC,CASETGGHYGYTF
TRBD1,-,TRBJ1-2,TRBV5-4,14,TGTGCCAGCAGCTTGGACAGGGGCGTAAACGGCTACACCTTC,CASSLDRGVNGYTF
-,few,TRBJ1-6,TRBV7-2,15,TGTGCCAGCAGCTTAAACGGACCGGGGAATTCACCCCTCCACTTT,CASSLNGPGNSPLHF
-,-,TRBJ2-5,TRBV24-1,15,TGTGCCACCAGTGATTCCCGAGGGTACCAAGAGACCCAGTACTTC,CATSDSRGYQETQYF
TRBD2,-,TRBJ2-5,TRBV28,15,TGTGCCAGCAGTCTACCGACTAGCGGCCAAGAGACCCAGTACTTC,CASSLPTSGQETQYF
-,-,TRBJ2-2,TRBV28,13,TGTGCCAGCAGAACAAGGAACACCGGGGAGCTGTTTTTT,CASRTRNTGELFF
-,once,TRBJ1-4,TRBV5-1,16,TGCGCCAGCAGCGTTGGGTGGAGCAGGGGAGAGGAAAAACTGTTTTTT,CASSVGWSRGEEKLFF
-,once,TRBJ2-5,TRBV4-1,16,TGCGCCAGCAGCCAAGGAGAGGGGGGGCGCGGAGAGACCCAGTACTTC,CASSQGEGGRGETQYF
-,-,TRBJ2-7,TRBV5-1,15,TGCGCCAGCAGCTTGGGCCTAATAGGACAGCGCGAGCAGTACTTC,CASSLGLIGQREQYF
TRBD1,-,TRBJ1-6,TRBV7-3,14,TGTGCCAGCAGCTTCGGGACAGGGAATTCACCCCTCCACTTT,CASSFGTGNSPLHF
TRBD2,-,TRBJ2-2,TRBV2,16,TGTGCCAGCAGTATTAGACTAGCGGCTTCCACCGGGGAGCTGTTTTTT,CASSIRLAASTGELFF
TRBD1,-,TRBJ1-2,TRBV7-2,16,TGTGCCAGCAGCTTAGCCGGAGGGGGGACAGGGCATGGCTACACCTTC,CASSLAGGGTGHGYTF
TRBD1,-,TRBJ1-1,TRBV7-8,15,TGTGCCAGCAGCCCGTTCAGGGGGCCAAACACTGAAGCTTTCTTT,CASSPFRGPNTEAFF
-,-,TRBJ2-6,TRBV4-1,17,TGCGCCAGCAGTCCTGCGGAGGAGAGCTCTGGGGCCAACGTCCTGACTTTC,CASSPAEESSGANVLTF
TRBD1,-,TRBJ1-2,TRBV4-1,14,TGCGCCAGCAGCCAAGTACAGGGGGCTTATGGCTACACCTTC,CASSQVQGAYGYTF
-,few,TRBJ1-3,TRBV24-1,17,TGTGCCACCAGTGATTTCTCAGGGATTTCCTCTGGAAACACCATATATTTT,CATSDFSGISSGNTIYF
-,-,TRBJ1-5,TRBV6-5,13,TGTGCCAGCAGTTCTTATGGCAATCAGCCCCAGCATTTT,CASSSYGNQPQHF
-,-,TRBJ2-1,TRBV29-1,12,TGCAGCGTTTCCGACAGGCTGAATGAGCAGTTCTTC,CSVSDRLNEQFF
-,-,TRBJ2-6,TRBV5-1,16,TGCGCCAGCAGCAACACAGCAAGCTCTGGGGCCAACGTCCTGACTTTC,CASSNTASSGANVLTF
-,-,TRBJ1-1,TRBV5-4,13,TGTGCCAGCAGCTTAGGAGGGCTCACTGAAGCTTTCTTT,CASSLGGLTEAFF
-,-,TRBJ1-2,TRBV19,12,TGTGCCAGTAGTATGGGCGAATATGGCTACACCTTC,CASSMGEYGYTF
TRBD1,-,TRBJ1-5,TRBV7-2,18,TGTGCCAGCAGCACAACGGGACAGGGGGCCTATAGCAATCAGCCCCAGCATTTT,CASSTTGQGAYSNQPQHF
TRBD1,-,TRBJ2-5,TRBV7-3,13,TGTGCCAGCAGCCCAGGGGGCCGGGAGACCCAGTACTTC,CASSPGGRETQYF
-,-,TRBJ2-3,TRBV7-3,15,TGTGCCAGCAGCACTAGGCTTAGCGTAACAGATACGCAGTATTTT,CASSTRLSVTDTQYF